The 11 T cell receptor beta chains given below trace back to one sample, sequenced in a study of blood T cell repertoires in COVID-19. Measured with immunoSEQ multiplex PCR; TCRdb has only the in-frame clones, and not every one. The sample includes a few hundred thousand clones, around 89% of them seen just once. The specimen was PBMCs or T cells enriched from blood (not recorded which). Every receptor here comes from a woman aged 18-29 years who had recovered from COVID-19.

The V call is TRBV30, the J call TRBJ1-5, with D maybe TRBD1 (6 bases). Per the germline V gene, CDR1 is GTSNPN and CDR2 is SVGIG (reference sequence). The CDR3 covers 15 residues. Trimming pared 0 bases from V and 5 bases from J, leaving 14 bases between. DNA for the CDR3: TGTGCCTGGAGTGTATGGGGCAGGGGAGATCAGCCCCAGCATTTT. Translating it yields CAWSVWGRGDQPQHF.

The chain links TRBV7-9 to TRBJ1-4; the match to TRBD1 covers 9 bases. The CDR3 consists of 13 residues. CDR1 is SEHNR and CDR2 is FQNEAQ in the germline V gene (reference sequence). J gave up 8 bases and V 5 bases, and 3 bases lay outside the gene matches. The DNA of the CDR3 is TGTGCCAGCAGCCCGGGACAGGGAGAAAAACTGTTTTTT. Its protein product is CASSPGQGEKLFF.

V and J are TRBV24-1 and TRBJ2-7, with D maybe TRBD1 (6 bases). Between the trimmed V and J ends, which lost 8 bases and 5 bases, there was a span of 15 bases. CDR1 KGHDR and CDR2 SFDVKD come from the germline V gene. The CDR3 has 13 residues. The CDR3 loop is CATTSGTSDEQYF. CDR3 nucleotide sequence: TGTGCCACCACCTCCGGGACATCAGACGAGCAGTACTTC.

This rearrangement joins TRBV5-4 to TRBJ1-6; unclear D gene. The V end lost 0 bases, the J end lost 2 bases, and 9 bases lay between the germline ends. Per germline, CDR1 SGHNT and CDR2 YYREEE (reference sequence). The CDR3 is made up of 16 amino acids. CDR3 loop: CASSLARFPYNSPLHF. The CDR3 region has the DNA TGTGCCAGCAGCTTGGCCCGTTTTCCCTATAATTCACCCCTCCACTTT.

V gene TRBV28 combines with J gene TRBJ1-5; 7 bases line up with TRBD1. Germline CDR1 MDHEN, CDR2 SYDVKM. The V segment lost 6 bases and the J segment 2 bases; nucleotides outside the gene matches: 7. The CDR3 contains 15 residues. CDR3 protein: CASSRRQGGNQPQHF. In DNA, the CDR3 is TGTGCCAGCAGCCGGAGACAGGGAGGCAATCAGCCCCAGCATTTT.

V and J are TRBV4-1 and TRBJ1-5; TRBD1 matches at 7 bases. Germline lookup yields CDR1 MGHRA and CDR2 YSYEKL. The CDR3 consists of 16 residues. Trimming removed 1 base from V and 8 bases from J; junction bases left unmatched: 11. The CDR3 DNA reads TGCGCCAGCAGCCAAGTCTACGGGCAGGGGGTTGAGCCCCAGCATTTT. It translates to CASSQVYGQGVEPQHF.

V is TRBV2 and J is TRBJ2-2; 8 bases are shared with TRBD2. With 4 bases clipped from V and 7 bases from J, the junction kept 2 bases outside the gene matches. The CDR3 loop spans 13 amino acids. CDR1 and CDR2 (germline): SNHLY, FYNNEI. The CDR3 DNA is TGTGCCAGCAGTGCCCGGGAGGGCGGGGAGCTGTTTTTT. Translated, it gives CASSAREGGELFF.

Details on this clone: Germline is not matched at one junction end, which may reflect a read error. Additional DNA sequences in this sample encode the identical CDR3. The chain joins TRBV11-3 to TRBJ2-6, with 7 bases fitting TRBD1. This CDR3 is 16 amino acids long. CDR1 and CDR2 from the germline V gene are SGHNT and YENEEA. The CDR3, as DNA: TGTGCCAGCAGCGACTACAGGGGCTCTGGAGCCAACGTCCTGACTTTC. Residues: CASSDYRGSGANVLTF.

The chain joins TRBV15 to TRBJ2-3; TRBD1 might be the D (6 bases). Germline V gene data show CDR1 as LNHNV and CDR2 as YYDKDF (reference sequence). The CDR3 totals 16 residues. V was pared by 0 bases and J by 3 bases, with 13 bases between. For the CDR3, the DNA is TGTGCCACCAGCAGAGATGGCAGGGGTTCGACAGATACGCAGTATTTT. Amino acid sequence: CATSRDGRGSTDTQYF.

CDR3 in DNA: TGTGCCAGCAGTCTCGCAGGCATGAACACTGAAGCTTTCTTT. As protein: CASSLAGMNTEAFF. V and J are TRBV7-2 and TRBJ1-1; D unresolved. CDR1 is SGHTA, CDR2 FQGNSA, per germline. The CDR3 spans 14 residues. Trimming cost V 6 bases and J 0 bases, with 11 bases left between them. Filled out from reference TRBV7-2 and TRBJ1-1, the complete variable domain reads GAGVSQSPSNKVTEKGKDVELRCDPISGHTALYWYRQSLGQGLEFLIYFQGNSAPDKSGLPSDRFSAERTGGSVSTLTIQRTQQEDSAVYLCASSLAGMNTEAFFGQGTRLTVV.

This chain uses TRBV7-6 with TRBJ1-4, with D hard to call. The germline CDR1 and CDR2 sequences are SGHVS and FNYEAQ. V was clipped by 5 bases and J by 4 bases, with 23 bases between them. The CDR3 has 18 amino acids. The CDR3 DNA follows: TGTGCCAGCAGCCCAGTGGGCTTCCGTCCGGGGTTTAATGAAAAACTGTTTTTT. Protein sequence: CASSPVGFRPGFNEKLFF.